These 22 T cell receptor beta chains came from one sample sequenced in a study of CXCR3-negative and CXCR3-positive naive CD8 T cells. Findings and caveats of the study: Compared with CXCR3-negative naive cells, CXCR3-positive naive cells showed more hydrophobic TRB CDR3s.

Their cognate antigens are unknown. The method, 5' RACE with UMI labels, was used to prepare the TRB cDNA libraries. TCRdb reprocessed the 5' RACE reads and stores each CDR3 protein as one record, lacking DNA. The sample features 150,000 to 180,000 distinct CDR3 sequences, with approximately 0.46% in its top ten. Sequenced input: naive CXCR3+ CD8+ T cells from blood. Subset in this sample: CD45RO-CCR7+CD27+CD95- naive CD8+ T cells expressing CXCR3 (TNR3+). The receptors here all came from a human donor in good health. Some clones in this sample may be carry-over from other donors' samples.

The chain carries TRBV13 and TRBJ1-1; as DNA is missing, the TRBD1 call by TCRdb cannot be tested. The CDR3 length is 16 residues. CDR1 is PRHDT, CDR2 FYEKMQ, per germline (reference sequence). The CDR3: CVSSLGSRGFGTEAFF.

V is TRBV28 and J is TRBJ2-5; TCRdb's D gene call, TRBD1, goes unchecked for lack of DNA. This CDR3 is built from 14 residues. Germline V gene sequence: CDR1 MDHEN, CDR2 SYDVKM. The CDR3 reads CASSLSRPGETQYF. Based on the CDR3 plus reference TRBV28 and TRBJ2-5, the full variable domain is DVKVTQSSRYLVKRTGEKVFLECVQDMDHENMFWYRQDPGLGLRLIYFSYDVKMKEKGDIPEGYSVSREKKERFSLILESASTNQTSMYLCASSLSRPGETQYFGPGTRLLVL.

This chain joins TRBV5-1 and TRBJ2-5; TCRdb picks TRBD1, but there is no DNA to check that call. From germline, CDR1 is SGHRS and CDR2 YFSETQ. The CDR3 totals 12 residues. The CDR3 reads CASSEGTRVLYF.

This chain links TRBV27 with TRBJ2-3; TCRdb returns TRBD1, unconfirmable since there is no DNA. The length of the CDR3 is 14 residues. Germline loops: CDR1 MNHEY, CDR2 SMNVEV (reference sequence). The CDR3 spells CASTKTGAADTQYF.

The J gene is TRBJ2-7, the V gene TRBV7-9; TCRdb's D gene call, TRBD2, goes unchecked for lack of DNA. CDR3 length: 18 residues. Germline CDR1 SEHNR, CDR2 FQNEAQ (reference sequence). The CDR3 sequence is CASSLGLRAGVVFYEQYF.

The chain uses TRBV10-2 and TRBJ1-1; the D call of TRBD1 rests on TCRdb alone, since no DNA is present to check it. This CDR3 has 14 residues. CDR1 and CDR2 (germline): WSHSY, SAAADI. The chain's CDR3 is CASMDRGWVGEAFF.

V gene TRBV28 combines with J gene TRBJ2-7; TCRdb's D call, TRBD1, is unchecked because there is no DNA. The germline V gene has CDR1 MDHEN and CDR2 SYDVKM. The CDR3 is 13 residues long. This CDR3 reads CASSGQGTHEQYF.

V usage is TRBV5-1 and J usage is TRBJ1-1; TCRdb's D call, TRBD1, is unchecked because there is no DNA. The CDR3 is 13 amino acids. From germline, CDR1 is SGHRS and CDR2 YFSETQ. CDR3 protein: CASSWVTGSEAFF.

The genes are TRBV9 and TRBJ2-1. CDR1 is SGDLS and CDR2 is YYNGEE in the germline V gene. CDR3 length equals 11 residues. Here the CDR3 reads CASSVGGEQFF.

The chain carries TRBV19 and TRBJ2-7; TCRdb selects TRBD1, and the lack of DNA leaves this call unchecked. The length of the CDR3 is 13 residues. Per the germline V gene, CDR1 is LNHDA and CDR2 is SQIVND (reference sequence). The CDR3 protein is CASSPRRVDEQYF.

The rearrangement joins TRBV2 to TRBJ2-2; without DNA, the TCRdb call of TRBD1 cannot be checked. Germline V gives CDR1 SNHLY, CDR2 FYNNEI. This CDR3 region has 15 residues. The CDR3 sequence: CASSDGTGGTGELFF. The full variable domain, with the rest looked up from reference TRBV2 and TRBJ2-2, is EPEVTQTPSHQVTQMGQEVILRCVPISNHLYFYWYRQILGQKVEFLVSFYNNEISEKSEIFDDQFSVERPDGSNFTLKIRSTKLEDSAMYFCASSDGTGGTGELFFGEGSRLTVL.

V and J are TRBV27 and TRBJ2-1; TCRdb's D call, TRBD2, is unchecked because there is no DNA. CDR3 size: 15 residues. CDR1 MNHEY and CDR2 SMNVEV come from the germline V gene (reference sequence). CDR3 in amino acids: CASSTIAGVDNEQFF.

The rearrangement links TRBV7-6 to TRBJ2-3; TCRdb picks TRBD2, but there is no DNA to check that call. CDR1 and CDR2 from the germline V gene are SGHVS and FNYEAQ. The length of the CDR3 is 15 residues. The CDR3 is CASSPGGGTADTQYF.

The V call is TRBV5-1, the J call TRBJ2-7; TCRdb picks TRBD2, but there is no DNA to check that call. The CDR3 spans 14 residues. The germline V gene encodes CDR1 SGHRS and CDR2 YFSETQ. CDR3 protein: CASSLYSGSYEQYF.

The CDR3: CAISDLGTVQETQYF. The chain has TRBV10-3 and TRBJ2-5; without DNA, the TCRdb call of TRBD1 cannot be checked. CDR1 is ENHRY and CDR2 is SYGVKD in the germline V gene. CDR3 length: 15 residues.

The V call is TRBV5-6, the J call TRBJ2-5; TCRdb's D call, TRBD2, is unchecked because there is no DNA. There are 14 residues in the CDR3. Per the germline V gene, CDR1 is SGHDT and CDR2 is YYEEEE. Here the CDR3 reads CASSPPSGVETQYF.

J is TRBJ2-1 and V is TRBV5-1; TCRdb proposes TRBD2, but this gene call is untestable without DNA. The CDR3 totals 15 residues. Germline CDR1 and CDR2: SGHRS and YFSETQ. The CDR3 sequence is CASSFMGGAIDEQFF.

This chain connects TRBV9 to TRBJ2-3. The CDR3 totals 13 residues. Germline lookup yields CDR1 SGDLS and CDR2 YYNGEE. This CDR3 is CASSVVSTDTQYF.

This CDR3 is CASSEGDRGHEQYF. V is TRBV2 and J is TRBJ2-7; the TCRdb D gene call, TRBD1, has no DNA to confirm it. The CDR3 sequence is 14 residues long. Looked up from germline, CDR1 is SNHLY and CDR2 is FYNNEI.

The rearrangement links TRBV4-1 to TRBJ1-2. CDR1 MGHRA and CDR2 YSYEKL come from the germline V gene. The CDR3 sequence is 16 residues long. CDR3 region: CASSQDRRQGNYGYTF.

The chain couples TRBV5-1 to TRBJ1-2; TCRdb picks TRBD1, but there is no DNA to check that call. This CDR3 has 15 residues. Germline V gene sequence: CDR1 SGHRS, CDR2 YFSETQ. Here the CDR3 reads CASSLAQGAVYGYTF.

V is TRBV5-1 and J is TRBJ2-5; TCRdb's assignment of TRBD1 cannot be checked, as there is no DNA. From germline, CDR1 is SGHRS and CDR2 YFSETQ. This CDR3 contains 13 residues. CDR3 region: CASSWTVQETQYF.